The rows below give T cell receptor beta chains drawn from one sample of a study of cytomegalovirus exposure and HLA in healthy donors. Profiling relied on immunoSEQ multiplex PCR, and the TCRdb table lists in-frame clones only, not all of them. The data show approximately 82,000 clones, around 9.1% seen once. The sequencing input was PBMCs. The source is a man aged 60 to 75 in good health and CMV-seropositive. Both conserved end residues are part of each CDR3. A D gene is named only where the DNA matches it firmly. Clone size appears in some rows only: once, few, many, or a class for an expanded clone.

abundance,d_gene,j_gene,len,v_gene,CDR3aa,CDR3nt
many,.,TRBJ2-3,16,TRBV30,CAWTYFWGPRTDTQYF,TGTGCCTGGACCTACTTTTGGGGGCCCCGCACAGATACGCAGTATTTT
.,TRBD2,TRBJ2-5,16,TRBV5-4,CASSLGSGGAVKTQYF,TGTGCCAGCAGCTTAGGAAGCGGGGGGGCTGTAAAGACCCAGTACTTC
.,TRBD2,TRBJ2-1,13,TRBV6-4,CASSVLAGAEQFF,TGTGCCAGCAGTGTACTAGCGGGAGCGGAGCAGTTCTTC
.,TRBD1,TRBJ1-5,16,TRBV27,CASSYRGQGVNQPQHF,TGTGCCAGCAGTTACCGAGGACAGGGGGTGAATCAGCCCCAGCATTTT
few,TRBD1,TRBJ1-1,13,TRBV7-2,CASSSTGETEAFF,TGTGCCAGCAGCTCTACAGGGGAAACTGAAGCTTTCTTT
few,.,TRBJ1-5,12,TRBV7-2,CASSLPGQPQHF,TGTGCCAGCAGCCTCCCCGGTCAGCCCCAGCATTTT
few,.,TRBJ1-2,13,TRBV25-1,CASSDSTGFGYTF,TGTGCCAGCAGTGACTCAACAGGGTTCGGCTACACCTTC
.,TRBD1,TRBJ1-1,10,TRBV28,CASYGQGSFF,TGTGCCAGCTATGGACAGGGGTCTTTCTTT
.,.,TRBJ1-1,15,TRBV29-1,CSVGFLGLSGAEAFF,TGCAGCGTTGGGTTCCTCGGTTTATCGGGGGCTGAAGCTTTCTTT
.,TRBD2,TRBJ2-3,16,TRBV28,CAVGGTSGSSTDTQYF,TGTGCCGTGGGAGGCACTAGCGGATCTAGCACAGATACGCAGTATTTT
.,.,TRBJ1-1,13,TRBV30,CAWTRQMNTEAFF,TGTGCCTGGACGCGACAGATGAACACTGAAGCTTTCTTT
.,.,TRBJ1-5,15,TRBV19,CASSISRGGNQPQHF,TGTGCCAGTAGTATTTCGAGAGGGGGTAATCAGCCCCAGCATTTT
many,TRBD1,TRBJ1-3,15,TRBV6-1,CASSDRQGSGNTIYF,TGTGCCAGCAGTGACCGACAGGGCTCTGGAAACACCATATATTTT
.,TRBD1,TRBJ1-6,14,TRBV5-1,CASSLVGGNSPLHF,TGCGCCAGCAGCTTGGTAGGGGGCAATTCACCCCTCCACTTT
.,.,TRBJ2-3,15,TRBV16,CASSSQSVAEDTQYF,TGTGCCAGCTCCTCCCAGAGCGTGGCTGAGGATACGCAGTATTTT
.,.,TRBJ2-1,14,TRBV11-2,CASSSAAGGAEQFF,TGTGCCAGCAGCTCCGCCGCAGGAGGCGCTGAGCAGTTCTTC
few,TRBD2,TRBJ2-3,13,TRBV5-1,CASSGWGGDTQYF,TGCGCCAGCAGCGGGTGGGGGGGAGATACGCAGTATTTT
.,TRBD1,TRBJ1-2,14,TRBV6-5,CASSYGQANYGYTF,TGTGCCAGCAGTTACGGACAGGCTAACTATGGCTACACCTTC